The TCR beta chain under discussion was sequenced for a study of cytomegalovirus exposure and HLA in healthy donors. Looking at the study overall: The approximately 120 validation repertoires, a later analysis reported, used the same platform as the approximately 650 first-cohort repertoires.

Study-level results: While the bulk of TCR sequences proved rare, some public TCRs turned up in many donors.

Of note for this clone: No antigen is known for it.

The repertoire was sequenced with immunoSEQ multiplex PCR; TCRdb's copy has only in-frame clones and lacks some. The sample records about 130,000 clones, approximately 82% being singletons. The roughly 120-subject validation cohort, separate from the roughly 700-subject first cohort, included the donors. Trimming stripped 5 bases from V and 4 bases from J, with 11 bases between. Germline V CDR1 and CDR2: SGHAT, FQNNGV. This CDR3 has 13 amino acids. The source is a man aged 25 to 40 in good health and CMV-seropositive. The chain links TRBV11-2 to TRBJ1-1, with D possibly matching TRBD1 (5 bases). The sample consisted of PBMCs. In DNA form, the CDR3 reads TGTGCCAGCAGCAATCCGGGGGGCACTGAAGCTTTCTTT. The encoded protein is CASSNPGGTEAFF. The complete variable domain, with remaining parts taken from reference TRBV11-2 and TRBJ1-1, reads EAGVAQSPRYKIIEKRQSVAFWCNPISGHATLYWYQQILGQGPKLLIQFQNNGVVDDSQLPKDRFSAERLKGVDSTLKIQPAKLEDSAVYLCASSNPGGTEAFFGQGTRLTVV.